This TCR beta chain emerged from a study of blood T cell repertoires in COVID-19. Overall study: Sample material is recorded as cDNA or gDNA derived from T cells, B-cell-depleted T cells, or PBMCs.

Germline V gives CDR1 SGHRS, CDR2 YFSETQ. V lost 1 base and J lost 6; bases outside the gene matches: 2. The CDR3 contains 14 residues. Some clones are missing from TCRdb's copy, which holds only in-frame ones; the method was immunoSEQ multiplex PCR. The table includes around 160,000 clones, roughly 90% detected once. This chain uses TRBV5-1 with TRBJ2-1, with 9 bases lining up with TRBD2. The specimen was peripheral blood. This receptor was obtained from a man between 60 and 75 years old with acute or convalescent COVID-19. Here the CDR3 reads CASSLMTSGNEQFF. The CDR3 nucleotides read TGCGCCAGCAGCTTGATGACTAGCGGCAATGAGCAGTTCTTC.